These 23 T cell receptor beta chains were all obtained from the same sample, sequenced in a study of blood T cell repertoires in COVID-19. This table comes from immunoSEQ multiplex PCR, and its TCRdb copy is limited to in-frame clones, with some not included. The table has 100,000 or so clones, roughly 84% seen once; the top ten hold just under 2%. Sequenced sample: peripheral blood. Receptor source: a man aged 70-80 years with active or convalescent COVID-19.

CDR3 coding DNA: TGTGCCTGGAGGCCCGGGACAGCTGAAGCTTTCTTT. It codes for CAWRPGTAEAFF. This rearrangement joins TRBV30 to TRBJ1-1; 7 bases are shared with TRBD1. The germline CDR1 and CDR2 sequences are GTSNPN and SVGIG (reference sequence). The V and J ends lost 3 bases and 6 bases, in that order; junction bases with no gene match: 4. The CDR3 consists of 12 residues.

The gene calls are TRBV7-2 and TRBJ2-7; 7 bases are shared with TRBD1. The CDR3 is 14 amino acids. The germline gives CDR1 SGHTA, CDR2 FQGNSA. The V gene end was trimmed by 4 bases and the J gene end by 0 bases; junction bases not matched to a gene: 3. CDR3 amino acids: CASSWDRISYEQYF. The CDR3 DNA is TGTGCCAGCAGCTGGGACAGAATCTCCTACGAGCAGTACTTC.

CDR3 DNA sequence: TGTGCCAGCAGTACCCAGGGTGGGTATTCACCCCTCCACTTT. Protein sequence: CASSTQGGYSPLHF. The chain links TRBV6-5 to TRBJ1-6; D might be TRBD1 (5 bases). Germline V gene data show CDR1 as MNHEY and CDR2 as SVGAGI. This CDR3 has 14 amino acids. Trimming cost V 5 bases and J 8 bases, with 13 bases left between them.

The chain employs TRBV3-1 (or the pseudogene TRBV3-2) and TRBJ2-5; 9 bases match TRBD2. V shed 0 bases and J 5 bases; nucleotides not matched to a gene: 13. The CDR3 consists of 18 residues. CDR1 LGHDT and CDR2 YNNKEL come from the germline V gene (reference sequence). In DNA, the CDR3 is TGTGCCAGCAGCCAAGATGAGCGAGGAGCGGGGGGCGGGGAGACCCAGTACTTC. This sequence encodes CASSQDERGAGGGETQYF.

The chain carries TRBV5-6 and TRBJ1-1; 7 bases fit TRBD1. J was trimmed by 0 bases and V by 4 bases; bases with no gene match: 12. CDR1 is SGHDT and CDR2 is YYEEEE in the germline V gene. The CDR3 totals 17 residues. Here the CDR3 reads CASSRRTGSLLNTEAFF. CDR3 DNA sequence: TGTGCCAGCAGCCGCCGGACAGGAAGTCTGTTGAACACTGAAGCTTTCTTT. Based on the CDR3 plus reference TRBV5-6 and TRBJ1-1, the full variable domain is DAGVTQSPTHLIKTRGQQVTLRCSPKSGHDTVSWYQQALGQGPQFIFQYYEEEERQRGNFPDRFSGHQFPNYSSELNVNALLLGDSALYLCASSRRTGSLLNTEAFFGQGTRLTVV.

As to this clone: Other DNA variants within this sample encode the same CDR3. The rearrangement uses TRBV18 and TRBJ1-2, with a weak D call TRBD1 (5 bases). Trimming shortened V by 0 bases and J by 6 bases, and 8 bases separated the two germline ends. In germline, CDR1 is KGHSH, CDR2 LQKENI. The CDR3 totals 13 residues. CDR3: CASSPPGGNGYTF. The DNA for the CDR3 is TGTGCCAGCTCACCACCCGGGGGTAATGGCTACACCTTC.

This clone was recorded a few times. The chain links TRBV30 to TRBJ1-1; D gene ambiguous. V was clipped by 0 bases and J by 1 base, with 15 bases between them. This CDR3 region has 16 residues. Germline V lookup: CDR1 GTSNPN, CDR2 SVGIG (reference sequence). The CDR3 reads CAWSVSGAQANTEAFF. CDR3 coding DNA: TGTGCCTGGAGTGTTTCGGGTGCGCAAGCGAACACTGAAGCTTTCTTT.

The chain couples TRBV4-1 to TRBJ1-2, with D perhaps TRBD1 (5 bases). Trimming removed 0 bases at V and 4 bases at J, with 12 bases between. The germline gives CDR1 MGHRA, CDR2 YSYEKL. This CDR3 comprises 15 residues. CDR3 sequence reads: CASSQDFATAYGYTF. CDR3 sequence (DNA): TGCGCCAGCAGCCAAGATTTCGCGACAGCCTATGGCTACACCTTC.

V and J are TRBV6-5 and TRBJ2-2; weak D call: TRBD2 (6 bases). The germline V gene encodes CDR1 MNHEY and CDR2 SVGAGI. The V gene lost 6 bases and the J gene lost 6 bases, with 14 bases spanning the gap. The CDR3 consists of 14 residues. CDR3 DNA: TGTGCCAGCAGCTCACATAGCGGTCCCGGGGAGCTGTTTTTT. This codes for CASSSHSGPGELFF.

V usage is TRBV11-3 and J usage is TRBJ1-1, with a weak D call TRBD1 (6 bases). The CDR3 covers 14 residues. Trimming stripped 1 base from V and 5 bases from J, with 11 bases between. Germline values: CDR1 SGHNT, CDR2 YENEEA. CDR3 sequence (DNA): TGTGCCAGCAGCTTAGCAAGGGGGGGGACTGAAGCTTTCTTT. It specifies CASSLARGGTEAFF.

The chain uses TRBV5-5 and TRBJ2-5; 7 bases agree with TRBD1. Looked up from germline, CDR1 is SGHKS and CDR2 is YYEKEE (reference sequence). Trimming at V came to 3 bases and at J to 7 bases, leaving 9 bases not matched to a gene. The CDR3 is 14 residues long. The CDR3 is CASSSGQPSGTQYF. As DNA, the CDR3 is TGTGCCAGCAGCTCGGGACAGCCATCAGGGACCCAGTACTTC.

Here the CDR3 reads CASSEIAGGSSYEQYF. CDR3 bases: TGTGCCAGCAGCGAAATTGCGGGGGGCAGCTCCTACGAGCAGTACTTC. V usage is TRBV7-6 and J usage is TRBJ2-7; 8 bases match TRBD2. V gave up 5 bases and J gave up 0 bases; unmatched junction bases: 9. CDR3 length: 16 amino acids. CDR1 and CDR2 from the germline V gene are SGHVS and FNYEAQ.

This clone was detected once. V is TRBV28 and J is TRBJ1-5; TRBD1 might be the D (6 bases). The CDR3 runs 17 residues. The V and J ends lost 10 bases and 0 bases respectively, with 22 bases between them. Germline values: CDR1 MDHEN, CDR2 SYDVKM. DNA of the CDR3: TGTGCCACCGCCCTGGACAGACTGGGCGCTAGCAATCAGCCCCAGCATTTT. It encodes CATALDRLGASNQPQHF.

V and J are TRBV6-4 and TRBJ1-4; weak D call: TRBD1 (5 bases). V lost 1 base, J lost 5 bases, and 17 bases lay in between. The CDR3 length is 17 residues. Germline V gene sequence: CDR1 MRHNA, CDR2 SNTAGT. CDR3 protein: CASSDFIRAQENEKLFF. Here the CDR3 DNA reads TGTGCCAGCAGTGACTTTATTAGGGCACAGGAAAATGAAAAACTGTTTTTT.

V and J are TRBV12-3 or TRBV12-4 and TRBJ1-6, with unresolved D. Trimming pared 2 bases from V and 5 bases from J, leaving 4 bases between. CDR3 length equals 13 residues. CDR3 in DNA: TGTGCCAGCAGTTTATCCGATAATTCACCCCTCCACTTT. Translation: CASSLSDNSPLHF.

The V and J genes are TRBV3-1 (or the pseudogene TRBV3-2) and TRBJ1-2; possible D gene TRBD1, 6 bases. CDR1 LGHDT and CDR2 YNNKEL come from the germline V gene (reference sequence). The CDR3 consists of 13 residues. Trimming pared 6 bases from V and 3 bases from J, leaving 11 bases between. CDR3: CASRNGQHYGYTF. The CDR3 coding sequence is TGTGCCAGCAGAAACGGACAGCACTATGGCTACACCTTC.

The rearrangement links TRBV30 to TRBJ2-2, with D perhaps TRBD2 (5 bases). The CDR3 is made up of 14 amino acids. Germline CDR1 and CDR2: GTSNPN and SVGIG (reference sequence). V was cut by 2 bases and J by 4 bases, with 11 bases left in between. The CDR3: CAWSLGGFTGELFF. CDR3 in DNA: TGTGCCTGGAGTCTTGGAGGCTTCACCGGGGAGCTGTTTTTT.

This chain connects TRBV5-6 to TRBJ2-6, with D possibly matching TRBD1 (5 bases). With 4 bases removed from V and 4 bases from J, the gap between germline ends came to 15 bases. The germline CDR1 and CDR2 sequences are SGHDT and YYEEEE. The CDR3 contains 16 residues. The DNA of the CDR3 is TGTGCCAGCAGCCCCTACAGGCTTCGGGGGGCCAACGTCCTGACTTTC. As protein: CASSPYRLRGANVLTF.

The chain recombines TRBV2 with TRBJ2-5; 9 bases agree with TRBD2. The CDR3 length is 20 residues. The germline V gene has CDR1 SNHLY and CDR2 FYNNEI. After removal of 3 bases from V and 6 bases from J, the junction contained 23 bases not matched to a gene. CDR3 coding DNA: TGTGCCAGCAGTGAGATGCTACCGATGGGACTAGCCGTCCCGGGGAAGACCCAGTACTTC. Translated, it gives CASSEMLPMGLAVPGKTQYF.

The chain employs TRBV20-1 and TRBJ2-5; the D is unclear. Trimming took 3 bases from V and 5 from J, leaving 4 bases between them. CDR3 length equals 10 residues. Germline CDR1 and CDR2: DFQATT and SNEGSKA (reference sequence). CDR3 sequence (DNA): TGCAGTGCTAGCCCTGAGACCCAGTACTTC. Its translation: CSASPETQYF.

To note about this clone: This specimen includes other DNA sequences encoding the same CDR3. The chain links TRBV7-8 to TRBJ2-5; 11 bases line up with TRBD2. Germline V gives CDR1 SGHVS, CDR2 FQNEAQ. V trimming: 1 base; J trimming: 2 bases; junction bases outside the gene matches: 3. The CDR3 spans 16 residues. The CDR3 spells CASSLGLAGGQETQYF. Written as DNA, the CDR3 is TGTGCCAGCAGCTTAGGTTTAGCGGGGGGGCAAGAGACCCAGTACTTC.

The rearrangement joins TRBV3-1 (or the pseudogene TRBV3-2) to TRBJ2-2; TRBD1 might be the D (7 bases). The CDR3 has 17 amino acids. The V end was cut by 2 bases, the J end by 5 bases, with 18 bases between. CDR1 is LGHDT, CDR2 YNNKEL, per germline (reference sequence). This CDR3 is CASSQKGAGTWTGELFF. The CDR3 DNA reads TGTGCCAGCAGCCAAAAGGGGGCGGGGACTTGGACCGGGGAGCTGTTTTTT.

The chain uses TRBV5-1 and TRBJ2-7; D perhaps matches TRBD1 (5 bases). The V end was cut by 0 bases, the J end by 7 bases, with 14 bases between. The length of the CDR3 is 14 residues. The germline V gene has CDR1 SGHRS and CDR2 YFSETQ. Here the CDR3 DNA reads TGCGCCAGCAGCTTGGGGGGCTCCTCCCCTGAGCAGTACTTC. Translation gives CASSLGGSSPEQYF.